This TCR beta chain was sequenced during a study of shared clonotypes between healthy human individuals. Approximately 28,000 T cell genomes (around 300 ng DNA) went into each PBMC replicate. Sequencing was performed with immunoSEQ multiplex PCR; in TCRdb, only in-frame clones are kept and a portion is missing. Here the sample spans fewer than 650,000 clones, 70% to 80% being singletons. Healthy adults negative for HIV, lacking recent acute infections or vaccinations, served as donors. The V gene's germline CDR1 is ENHRY and CDR2 SYGVKD. V trimming: 7 bases; J trimming: 1 base; junction bases outside the gene matches: 4. The CDR3 sequence is 14 residues long.

Sequencing used PBMCs. V gene TRBV10-3 combines with J gene TRBJ1-5; TRBD1 agrees at 7 bases. The source is a woman aged 40-49 years in good health. Some clones in this sample may be carry-over from other donors' samples. CDR3 residues: CAINNRGSNQPQHF. The DNA of the CDR3 is TGTGCCATCAACAACAGGGGAAGCAATCAGCCCCAGCATTTT.